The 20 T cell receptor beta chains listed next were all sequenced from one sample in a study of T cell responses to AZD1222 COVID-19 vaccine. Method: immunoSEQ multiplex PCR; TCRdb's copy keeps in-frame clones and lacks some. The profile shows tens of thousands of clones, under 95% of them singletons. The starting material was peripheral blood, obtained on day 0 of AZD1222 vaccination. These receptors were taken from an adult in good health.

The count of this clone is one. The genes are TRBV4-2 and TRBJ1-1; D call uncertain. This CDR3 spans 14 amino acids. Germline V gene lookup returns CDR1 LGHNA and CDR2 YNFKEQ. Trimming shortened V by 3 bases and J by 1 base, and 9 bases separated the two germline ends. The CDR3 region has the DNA TGTGCCAGCAGCCAGCTCACAGAGAACACTGAAGCTTTCTTT. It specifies CASSQLTENTEAFF.

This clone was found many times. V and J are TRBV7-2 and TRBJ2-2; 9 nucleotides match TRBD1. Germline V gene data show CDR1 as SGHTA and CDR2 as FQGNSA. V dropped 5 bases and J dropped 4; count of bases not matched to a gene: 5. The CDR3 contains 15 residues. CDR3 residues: CASSVQGALTGELFF. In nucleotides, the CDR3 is TGTGCCAGCAGCGTACAGGGGGCGCTCACCGGGGAGCTGTTTTTT.

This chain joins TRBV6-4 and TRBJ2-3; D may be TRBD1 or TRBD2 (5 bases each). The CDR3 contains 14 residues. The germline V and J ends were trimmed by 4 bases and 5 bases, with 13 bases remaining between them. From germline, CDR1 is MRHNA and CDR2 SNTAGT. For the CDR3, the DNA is TGTGCCAGCAGTGTTGGGGGTTCAGGAGATACGCAGTATTTT. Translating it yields CASSVGGSGDTQYF.

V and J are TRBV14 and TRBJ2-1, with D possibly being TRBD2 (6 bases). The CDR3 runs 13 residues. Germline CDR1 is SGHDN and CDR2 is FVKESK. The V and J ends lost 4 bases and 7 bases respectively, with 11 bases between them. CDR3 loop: CASSRGGGNEQFF. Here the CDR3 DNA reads TGTGCCAGCAGCCGTGGTGGAGGGAATGAGCAGTTCTTC.

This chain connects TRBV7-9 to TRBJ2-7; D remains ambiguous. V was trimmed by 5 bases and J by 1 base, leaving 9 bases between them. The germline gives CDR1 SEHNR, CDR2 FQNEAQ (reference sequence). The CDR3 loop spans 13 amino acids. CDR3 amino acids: CASSGKGSYEQYF. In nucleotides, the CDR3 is TGTGCCAGCAGCGGAAAGGGATCCTACGAGCAGTACTTC.

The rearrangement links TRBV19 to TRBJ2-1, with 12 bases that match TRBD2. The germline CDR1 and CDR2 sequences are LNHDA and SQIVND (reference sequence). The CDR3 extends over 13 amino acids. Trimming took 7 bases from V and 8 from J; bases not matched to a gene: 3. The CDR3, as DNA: TGTGCCAGTAAACTAGCGGGAGGACATGAGCAGTTCTTC. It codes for CASKLAGGHEQFF.

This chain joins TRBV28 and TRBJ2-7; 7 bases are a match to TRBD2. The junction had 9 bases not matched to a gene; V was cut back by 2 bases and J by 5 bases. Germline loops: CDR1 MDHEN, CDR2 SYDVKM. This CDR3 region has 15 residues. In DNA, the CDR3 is TGTGCCAGCAGTTTAGCCGGGACTATATCTGACGAGCAGTACTTC. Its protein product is CASSLAGTISDEQYF.

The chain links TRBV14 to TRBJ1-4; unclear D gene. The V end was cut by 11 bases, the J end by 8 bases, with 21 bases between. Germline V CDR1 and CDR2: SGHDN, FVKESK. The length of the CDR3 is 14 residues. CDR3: CASSRARLGEKLFF. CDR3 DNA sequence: TGTGCCTCCTCCCGGGCTAGACTAGGAGAAAAACTGTTTTTT.

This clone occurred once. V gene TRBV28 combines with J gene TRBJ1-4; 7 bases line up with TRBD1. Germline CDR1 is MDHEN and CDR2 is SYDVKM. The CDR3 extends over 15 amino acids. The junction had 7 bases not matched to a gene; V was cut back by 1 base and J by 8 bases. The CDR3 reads CASSLFRAGGEKLFF. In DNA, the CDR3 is TGTGCCAGCAGTTTATTCCGGGCAGGGGGAGAAAAACTGTTTTTT.

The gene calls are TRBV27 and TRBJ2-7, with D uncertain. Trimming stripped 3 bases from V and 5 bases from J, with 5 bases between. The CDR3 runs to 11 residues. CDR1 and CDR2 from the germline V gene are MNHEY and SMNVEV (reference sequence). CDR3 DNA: TGTGCCAGCAGTTTTTTCGACGAGCAGTACTTC. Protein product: CASSFFDEQYF.

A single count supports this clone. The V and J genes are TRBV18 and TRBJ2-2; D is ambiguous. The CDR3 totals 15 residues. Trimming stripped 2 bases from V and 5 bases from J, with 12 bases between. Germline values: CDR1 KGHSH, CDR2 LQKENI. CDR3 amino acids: CASSPTVVGTGELFF. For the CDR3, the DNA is TGTGCCAGCTCACCAACCGTGGTTGGTACCGGGGAGCTGTTTTTT.

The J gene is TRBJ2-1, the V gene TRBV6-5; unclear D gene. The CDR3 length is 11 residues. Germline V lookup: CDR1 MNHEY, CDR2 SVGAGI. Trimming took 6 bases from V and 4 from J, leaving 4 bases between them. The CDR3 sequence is CASRTYNEQFF. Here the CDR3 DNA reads TGTGCCAGCAGGACGTACAATGAGCAGTTCTTC.

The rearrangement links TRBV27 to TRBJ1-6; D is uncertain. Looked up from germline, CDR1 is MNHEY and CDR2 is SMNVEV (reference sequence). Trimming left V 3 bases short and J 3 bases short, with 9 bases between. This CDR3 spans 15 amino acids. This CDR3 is CASSFIGSYNSPLHF. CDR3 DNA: TGTGCCAGCAGTTTTATCGGGAGCTATAATTCACCCCTCCACTTT.

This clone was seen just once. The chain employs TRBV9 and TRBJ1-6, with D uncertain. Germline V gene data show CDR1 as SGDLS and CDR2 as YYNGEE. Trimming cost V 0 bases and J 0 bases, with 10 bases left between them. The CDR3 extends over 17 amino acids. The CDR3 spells CASSVAFQSSYNSPLHF. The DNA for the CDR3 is TGTGCCAGCAGCGTAGCCTTCCAGAGCTCCTATAATTCACCCCTCCACTTT.

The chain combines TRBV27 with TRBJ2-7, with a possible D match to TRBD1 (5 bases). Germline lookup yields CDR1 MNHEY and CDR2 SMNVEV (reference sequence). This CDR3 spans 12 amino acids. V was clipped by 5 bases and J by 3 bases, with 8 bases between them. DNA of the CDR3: TGTGCCAGCAGTAAAGACAGCTACGAGCAGTACTTC. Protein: CASSKDSYEQYF.

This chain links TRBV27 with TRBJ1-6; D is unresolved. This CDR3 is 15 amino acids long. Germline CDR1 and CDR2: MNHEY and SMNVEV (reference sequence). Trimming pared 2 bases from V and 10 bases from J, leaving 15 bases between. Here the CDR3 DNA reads TGTGCCAGCAGTTTACAAGGGAACCTGAACTCACCCCTCCACTTT. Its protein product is CASSLQGNLNSPLHF.

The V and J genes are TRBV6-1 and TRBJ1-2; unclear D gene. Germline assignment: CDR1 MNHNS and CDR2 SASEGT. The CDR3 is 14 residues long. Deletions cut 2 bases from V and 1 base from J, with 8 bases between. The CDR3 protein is CASSETGINYGYTF. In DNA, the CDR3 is TGTGCCAGCAGTGAAACGGGCATTAACTATGGCTACACCTTC.

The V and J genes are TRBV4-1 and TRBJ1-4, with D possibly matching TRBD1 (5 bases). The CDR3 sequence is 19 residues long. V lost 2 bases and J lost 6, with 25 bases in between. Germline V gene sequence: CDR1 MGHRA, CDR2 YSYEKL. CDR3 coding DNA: TGCGCCAGCAGCCAACGGGGCCCTGGGGTGGCCCTACTGGATGAAAAACTGTTTTTT. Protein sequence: CASSQRGPGVALLDEKLFF.

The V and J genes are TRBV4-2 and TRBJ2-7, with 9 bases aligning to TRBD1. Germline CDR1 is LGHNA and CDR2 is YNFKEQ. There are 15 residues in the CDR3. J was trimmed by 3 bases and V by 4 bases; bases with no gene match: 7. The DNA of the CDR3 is TGTGCCAGCAGCCGAGGTGGGACAGGGAACTACGAGCAGTACTTC. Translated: CASSRGGTGNYEQYF.

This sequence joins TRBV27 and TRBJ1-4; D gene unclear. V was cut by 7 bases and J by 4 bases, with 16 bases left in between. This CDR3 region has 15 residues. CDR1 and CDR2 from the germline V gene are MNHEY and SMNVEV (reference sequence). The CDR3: CASTRRQGINEKLFF. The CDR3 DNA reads TGTGCCAGCACCAGGAGGCAAGGGATTAATGAAAAACTGTTTTTT.